The rows below give T cell receptor beta chains drawn from one sample of a study of T cell responses to AZD1222 COVID-19 vaccine. Method: immunoSEQ multiplex PCR; TCRdb's copy keeps in-frame clones and lacks some. The repertoire consists of about 99,000 clones, with approximately 89% occurring once and the leading ten covering more than 6.5%. The sequencing used peripheral blood, collected on day 0 of AZD1222 vaccination. The receptors here all came from an adult in good health. The CDR3 runs from the conserved cysteine through the conserved F or W.

CDR3 protein: CASRRGNSYEQYF
V gene: TRBV10-2
J gene: TRBJ2-7

CDR3 protein: CASSVGLAGWEEQFF
V gene: TRBV7-8
J gene: TRBJ2-1

CDR3 protein: CAWTPGLNYQPQHF
V gene: TRBV30
J gene: TRBJ1-5

CDR3 protein: CASSPNTFNEQFF
V gene: TRBV27
J gene: TRBJ2-1

CDR3 protein: CASSPRWDTGPYGYTF
V gene: TRBV4-2
J gene: TRBJ1-2

CDR3 protein: CARSRIRALNSPLHF
V gene: TRBV5-3
J gene: TRBJ1-6

CDR3 protein: CASSNQGSTEAFF
V gene: TRBV19
J gene: TRBJ1-1

CDR3 protein: CASRSPGTGFSNQPQHF
V gene: TRBV28
J gene: TRBJ1-5

CDR3 protein: CASSLGLAGGPRSRVRETQYF
V gene: TRBV18
J gene: TRBJ2-5

CDR3 protein: CASSSTSCYEQYF
V gene: TRBV27
J gene: TRBJ2-7

CDR3 protein: CAWAGTQYSPLHF
V gene: TRBV30
J gene: TRBJ1-6

CDR3 protein: CASSLDGIYGYTF
V gene: TRBV12-3/TRBV12-4
J gene: TRBJ1-2

CDR3 protein: CASSLVTSPLHF
V gene: TRBV11-2
J gene: TRBJ1-6

CDR3 protein: CASSLNLVEQYF
V gene: TRBV11-2
J gene: TRBJ2-7

CDR3 protein: CASSPRRRGYTF
V gene: TRBV21-1
J gene: TRBJ1-2

CDR3 protein: CASSLLATEAFF
V gene: TRBV5-4
J gene: TRBJ1-1

CDR3 protein: CSVELAAQETQYF
V gene: TRBV29-1
J gene: TRBJ2-5

CDR3 protein: CASSLAAGGRDGYTF
V gene: TRBV14
J gene: TRBJ1-2

CDR3 protein: CASSLEGRPQHF
V gene: TRBV7-9
J gene: TRBJ1-5

CDR3 protein: CASSQEESTRQFF
V gene: TRBV4-3
J gene: TRBJ2-1

CDR3 protein: CASSLPRGALENTIYF
V gene: TRBV28
J gene: TRBJ1-3

CDR3 protein: CASSLWGYDPNTEAFF
V gene: TRBV5-4
J gene: TRBJ1-1

CDR3 protein: CASSIDRVGPEAFF
V gene: TRBV14
J gene: TRBJ1-1

CDR3 protein: CATSDLTANQPQHF
V gene: TRBV24-1
J gene: TRBJ1-5

CDR3 protein: CAIPGQGNSPLHF
V gene: TRBV9
J gene: TRBJ1-6

CDR3 protein: CASTLLGPGQGLFSYTF
V gene: TRBV5-1
J gene: TRBJ1-2